The sample holds a few counts of the clone carrying this T cell receptor beta chain. Its antigen is not known. These data belong to a study of CD8 T cells in ankylosing spondylitis. Germline V gene lookup returns CDR1 MNHEY and CDR2 SMNVEV (reference sequence). This CDR3 region has 15 residues. Unmatched junction bases numbered 2, after V lost 3 bases and J lost 1 base. Study-wide points: Reports of some motif variants in reactive arthritis synovial fluid and blood predate this one. A TCR beta motif made of fewer than 10 highly homologous variants seemed typical of ankylosing spondylitis blood. Researchers report that disease-linked clones proved CD8+ and relatively rare in peripheral blood. Significant enrichment of disease-linked clones was reportedly seen in matched ankylosing spondylitis synovial fluid.

Researchers built TCR beta libraries using quantitative 5'-RACE with molecular barcodes. One entry per CDR3 protein, called by TCRdb with MiXCR from the 5' RACE reads. Among about 90,000 distinct CDR3 sequences listed, about 8.1% were seen once. The clonotype comes from a male donor with ankylosing spondylitis. The sequencing sample was made of blood, either unsorted or a sorted T cell fraction (not recorded which). This chain links TRBV27 with TRBJ2-1; 8 bases are a match to TRBD2. The CDR3: CASSLKRGSYNEQFF. Here the CDR3 DNA reads TGTGCCAGCAGTTTGAAGCGGGGGTCCTACAATGAGCAGTTCTTC.